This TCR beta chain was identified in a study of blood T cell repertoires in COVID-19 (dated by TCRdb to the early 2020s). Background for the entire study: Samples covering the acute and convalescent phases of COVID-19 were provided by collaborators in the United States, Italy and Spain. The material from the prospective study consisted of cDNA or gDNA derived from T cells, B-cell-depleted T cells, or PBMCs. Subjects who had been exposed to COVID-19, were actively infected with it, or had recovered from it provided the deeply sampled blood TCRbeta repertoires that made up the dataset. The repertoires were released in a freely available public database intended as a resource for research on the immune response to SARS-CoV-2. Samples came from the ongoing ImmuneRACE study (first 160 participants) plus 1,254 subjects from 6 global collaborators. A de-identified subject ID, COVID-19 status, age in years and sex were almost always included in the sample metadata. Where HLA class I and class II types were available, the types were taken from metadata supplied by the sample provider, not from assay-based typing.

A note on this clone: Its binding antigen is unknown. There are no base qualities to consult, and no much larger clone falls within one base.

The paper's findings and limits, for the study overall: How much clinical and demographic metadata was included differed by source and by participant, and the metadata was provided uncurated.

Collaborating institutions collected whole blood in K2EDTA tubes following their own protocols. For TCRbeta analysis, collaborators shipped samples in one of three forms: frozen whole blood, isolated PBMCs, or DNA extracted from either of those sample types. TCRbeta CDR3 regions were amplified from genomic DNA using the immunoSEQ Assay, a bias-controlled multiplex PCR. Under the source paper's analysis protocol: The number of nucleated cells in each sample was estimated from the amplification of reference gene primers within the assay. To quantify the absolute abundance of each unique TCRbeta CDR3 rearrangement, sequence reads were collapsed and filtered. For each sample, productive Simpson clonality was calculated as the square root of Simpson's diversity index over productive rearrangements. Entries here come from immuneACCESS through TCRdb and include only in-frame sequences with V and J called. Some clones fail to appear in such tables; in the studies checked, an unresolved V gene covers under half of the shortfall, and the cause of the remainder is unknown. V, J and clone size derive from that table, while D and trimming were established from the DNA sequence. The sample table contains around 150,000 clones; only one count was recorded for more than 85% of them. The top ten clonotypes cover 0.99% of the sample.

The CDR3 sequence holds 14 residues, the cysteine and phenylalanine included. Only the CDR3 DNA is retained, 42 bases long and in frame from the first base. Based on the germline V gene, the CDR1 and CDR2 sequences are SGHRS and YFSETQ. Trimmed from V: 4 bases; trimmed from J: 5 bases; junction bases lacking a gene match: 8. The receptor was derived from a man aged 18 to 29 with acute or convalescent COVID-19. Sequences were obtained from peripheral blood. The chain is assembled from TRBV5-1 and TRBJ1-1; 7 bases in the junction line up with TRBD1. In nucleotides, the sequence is TGCGCCAGCAGCCCTAACACAGGGGAAACTGAAGCTTTCTTT. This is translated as CASSPNTGETEAFF.